This TCR beta chain was found in a study of blood T cell repertoires in COVID-19 (dated by TCRdb to the early 2020s). Describing the broader study: Samples from collaborators originated in the United States, Italy and Spain and spanned both the acute and convalescent phases of COVID-19. The prospective study material was composed of cDNA or gDNA derived from T cells, B-cell-depleted T cells, or PBMCs. Subjects who had been exposed to COVID-19, were actively infected with it, or had recovered from it provided the deeply sampled blood TCRbeta repertoires that made up the dataset. A freely available public database, intended as a resource for researchers studying the immune response to SARS-CoV-2, is where the repertoires were released. The samples were drawn from the first 160 participants of the ongoing ImmuneRACE study and from roughly 1,300 subjects provided by 6 global collaborators. Nearly every sample came with metadata listing a de-identified subject ID, COVID-19 status, age in years and sex. Where available, HLA class I and class II types were obtained from metadata supplied by the sample provider rather than from assay-based typing.

Details on this clone: Its antigen is currently not known. Base quality data are lacking; no much larger clone is found one base away.

On the study overall, not on this receptor specifically: The amount of clinical and demographic metadata varied by source and participant and was provided uncurated.

CDR1 and CDR2 were assigned from the germline V gene (reference sequence) as WNHNN and SYGVQD. V is reduced by 0 bases and J by 3 bases, leaving a spacing of 11 bases between them. Reading from cysteine to phenylalanine, the CDR3 counts 15 amino acids. Just CDR3 DNA is preserved here, 45 bases in frame from base 1. The immunoSEQ Assay, a bias-controlled multiplex PCR, was used to amplify TCRbeta CDR3 regions from genomic DNA. The authors' pipeline ran thus. The number of nucleated cells in each sample was estimated from the amplification of reference gene primers within the assay. Sequence reads were collapsed and filtered to measure the absolute abundance of every unique TCRbeta CDR3 rearrangement. For each sample, productive Simpson clonality was calculated by taking the square root of Simpson's diversity index across productive rearrangements. TCRdb stores this immuneACCESS table with in-frame sequences only. Part of the clones is absent; in the studies checked, under half of the shortfall reflects unresolved V genes, and no reason is known for the rest. V and J calls and clone size are copied from that table; D and trimming were computed from the DNA. Within this sample are some 510,000 clones, with approximately 87% of them counted one time only. Around 1.9% of the sample goes to the ten largest clones.

Participants in the prospective study were enrolled through a virtual design, were aged roughly 18 to 95 years, and lived in approximately 25 United States geographic areas. In the prospective study, cohorts were assigned on the basis of participant-reported clinical history obtained from a screening survey and a study questionnaire. For ImmuneRACE Cohort 3, a participant was defined as recovered based on two consecutive negative NP/OP PCR tests, clearance by a healthcare professional, or resolution of symptoms. In the prospective study, mobile phlebotomists collected whole blood, serum and a nasopharyngeal or oropharyngeal swab from each participant. Participants in the prospective study had the option to provide additional blood draws and questionnaires over an approximately 2-month period. Blood samples from the prospective study were shipped frozen or at room temperature prior to DNA extraction.

This clonotype was obtained from a woman in her thirties or forties who had recovered from COVID-19. The sequenced sample consisted of PBMCs or T cells enriched from blood (not recorded which). This chain is built from TRBV10-1 and TRBJ1-1; D gene: possibly TRBD1, on 5 matching bases. DNA sequence: TGCGCCAGCAGTGAGTCGGGGCAGGGATACACTGAAGCTTTCTTT. It specifies CASSESGQGYTEAFF.